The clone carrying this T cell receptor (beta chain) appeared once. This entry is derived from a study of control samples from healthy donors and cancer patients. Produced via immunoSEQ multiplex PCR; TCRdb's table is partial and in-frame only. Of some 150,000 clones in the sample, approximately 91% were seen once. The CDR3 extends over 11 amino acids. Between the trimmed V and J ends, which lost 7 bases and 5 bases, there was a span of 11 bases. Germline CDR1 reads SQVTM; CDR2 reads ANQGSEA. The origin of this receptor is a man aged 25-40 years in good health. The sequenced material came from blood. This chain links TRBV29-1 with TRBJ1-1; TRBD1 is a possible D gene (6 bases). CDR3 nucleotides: TGCAGCGCAACCGGGACAACTGAAGCTTTCTTT. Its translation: CSATGTTEAFF.